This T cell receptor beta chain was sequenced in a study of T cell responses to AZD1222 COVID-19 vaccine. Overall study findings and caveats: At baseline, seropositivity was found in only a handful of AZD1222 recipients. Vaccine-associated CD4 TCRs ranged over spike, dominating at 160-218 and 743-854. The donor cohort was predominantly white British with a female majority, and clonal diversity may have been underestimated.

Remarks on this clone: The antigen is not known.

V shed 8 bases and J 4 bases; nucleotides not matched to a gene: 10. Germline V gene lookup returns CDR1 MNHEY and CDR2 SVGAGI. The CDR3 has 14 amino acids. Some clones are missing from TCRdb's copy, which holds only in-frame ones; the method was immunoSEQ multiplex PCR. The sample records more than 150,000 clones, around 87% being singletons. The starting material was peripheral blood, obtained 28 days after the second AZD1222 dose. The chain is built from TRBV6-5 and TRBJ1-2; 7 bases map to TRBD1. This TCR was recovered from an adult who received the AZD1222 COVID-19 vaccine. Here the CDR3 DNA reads TGTGCCAGCGGGACGAGGGGGCTCGGCTATGGCTACACCTTC. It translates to CASGTRGLGYGYTF.